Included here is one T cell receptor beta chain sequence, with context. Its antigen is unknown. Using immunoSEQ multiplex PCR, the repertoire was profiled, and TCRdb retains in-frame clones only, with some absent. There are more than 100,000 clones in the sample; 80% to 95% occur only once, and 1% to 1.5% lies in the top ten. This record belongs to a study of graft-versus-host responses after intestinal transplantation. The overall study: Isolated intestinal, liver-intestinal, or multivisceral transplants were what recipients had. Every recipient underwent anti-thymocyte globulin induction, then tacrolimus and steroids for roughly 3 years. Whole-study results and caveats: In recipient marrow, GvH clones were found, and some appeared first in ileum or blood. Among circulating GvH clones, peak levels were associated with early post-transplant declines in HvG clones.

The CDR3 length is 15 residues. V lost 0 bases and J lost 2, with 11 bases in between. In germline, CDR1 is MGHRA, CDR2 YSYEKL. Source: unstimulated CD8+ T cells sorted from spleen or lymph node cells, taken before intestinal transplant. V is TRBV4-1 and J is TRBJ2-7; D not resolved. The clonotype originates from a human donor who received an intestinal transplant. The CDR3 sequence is CASSQDIPPTYEQYF. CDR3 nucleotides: TGCGCCAGCAGCCAAGATATTCCGCCAACCTACGAGCAGTACTTC.